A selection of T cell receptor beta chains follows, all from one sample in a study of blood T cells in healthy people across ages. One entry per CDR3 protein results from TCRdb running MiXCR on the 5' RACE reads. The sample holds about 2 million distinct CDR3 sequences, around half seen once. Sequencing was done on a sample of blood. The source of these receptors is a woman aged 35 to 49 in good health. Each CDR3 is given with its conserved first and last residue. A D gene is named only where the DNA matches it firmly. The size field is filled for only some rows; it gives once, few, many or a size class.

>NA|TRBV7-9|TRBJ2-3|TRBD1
TGTGCCAGCAGCTCACCAGGGGGAGATACGCAGTATTTT
CASSSPGGDTQYF
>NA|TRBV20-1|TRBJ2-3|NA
TGCAGTGCTCGAATTGTAGATACGCAGTATTTT
CSARIVDTQYF
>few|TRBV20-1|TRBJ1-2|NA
TGCAGTGCTAGTCCCCCCGAACAGGGTGTTCATGGCTACACCTTC
CSASPPEQGVHGYTF
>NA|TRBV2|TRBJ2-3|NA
TGTGCCAGCAGTGAAGACAGGCCAAGCACAGATACGCAGTATTTT
CASSEDRPSTDTQYF
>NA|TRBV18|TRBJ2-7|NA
TGTGCCAGCTCACCACAGCAGGGCGAGCAGTACTTC
CASSPQQGEQYF
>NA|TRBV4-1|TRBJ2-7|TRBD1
TGCGCCAGCAGCCAAGTTCAAGCGGACAGGTCCAGCTCCTACGAGCAGTACTTC
CASSQVQADRSSSYEQYF
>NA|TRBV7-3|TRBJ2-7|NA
TGTGCCAGCAGCTTAATCGGGGGCCCAAGCTCCTACAATGAGCAGTACTTC
CASSLIGGPSSYNEQYF
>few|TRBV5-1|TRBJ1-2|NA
TGCGCCAGCAGCGCGGGGGTGACTAACTATGGCTACACCTTC
CASSAGVTNYGYTF
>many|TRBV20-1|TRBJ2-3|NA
TGCAGTGCTACCACCGCGCCGGGGGGCCTTTCGGCGCAGTATTTT
CSATTAPGGLSAQYF
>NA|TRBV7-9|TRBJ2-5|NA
TGTGCCAGCAGCCACGAGAAAGAGACCCAGTACTTC
CASSHEKETQYF
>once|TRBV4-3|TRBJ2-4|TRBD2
TGCGCCAGCAGCCAAGGTTATCTAGCGGAAGCCAAAAACATTCAGTACTTC
CASSQGYLAEAKNIQYF
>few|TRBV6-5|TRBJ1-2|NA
TGTGCCAGCAGTCCAAGTAAGGTGGCTGGCTACACCTTC
CASSPSKVAGYTF
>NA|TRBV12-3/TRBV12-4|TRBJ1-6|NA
TGTGCCAGCAGAATCCCTAATTCACCCCTCCACTTT
CASRIPNSPLHF
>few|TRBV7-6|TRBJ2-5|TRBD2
TGTGCCAGCAGCTTGTCTAGCGGGGGGCCACAAGAGACCCAGTACTTC
CASSLSSGGPQETQYF
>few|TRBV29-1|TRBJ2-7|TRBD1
TGCAGCGTTGAGGGGACAGGGGTAGGGTACGAGCAGTACTTC
CSVEGTGVGYEQYF
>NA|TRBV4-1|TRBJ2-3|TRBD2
TGCGCCAGCAGCCAATGGCGGGGGGCCGTCGATACGCAGTATTTT
CASSQWRGAVDTQYF
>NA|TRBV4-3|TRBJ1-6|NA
TGCGCCAGCAGCCAAGAGGCTGCCTCCGGTAATTCACCCCTCCACTTT
CASSQEAASGNSPLHF
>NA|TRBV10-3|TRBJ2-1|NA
TGTGCCATCAGTGAAAGTGGGAAGGGGCGGGGTTTCGGGGGTGAGCAGTTCTTC
CAISESGKGRGFGGEQFF
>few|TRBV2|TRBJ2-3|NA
TGTGCCAGCAGGAAGTACTCTGATACCAGGGATACGCAGTATTTT
CASRKYSDTRDTQYF
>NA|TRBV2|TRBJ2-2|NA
TGTGCCAGCAGTGAAGCGCGCAGCCCAACCGGGGAGCTGTTTTTT
CASSEARSPTGELFF